This T cell receptor (beta chain) was identified during a study of cytomegalovirus exposure and HLA in healthy donors. Study results and caveats: The study carried out a later analysis of TCR beta sequences. It associated some 15,000 of them with specific HLA alleles at a false discovery rate of 0.05. In a later analysis, HLA-associated TCR beta chains were more clonally expanded than equally common others. A later analysis reportedly identified an Asian-associated ancestry cluster as carrying fewer N-insertions than the 666-donor mean.

The study ran its PCR with 60 Vbeta and 13 Jbeta primers. TCRdb keeps only in-frame clones here, not all; method: immunoSEQ multiplex PCR. In the table there are some 120,000 clones, around 10% of which are singletons. Points on this clone: As yet, its antigen is unknown.

The V gene lost 0 bases and the J gene lost 7 bases, with 13 bases spanning the gap. Per the germline V gene, CDR1 is SGHRS and CDR2 is YFSETQ. The CDR3 extends over 14 amino acids. The source of this sequence is a man aged 25-45 years in good health and CMV-seronegative. Material: PBMCs. The rearrangement uses TRBV5-1 and TRBJ1-2; D may be TRBD1 (6 bases). As DNA, the CDR3 is TGCGCCAGCAGCTTGGCGCAGGGGCCGGCTGGCTACACCTTC. Protein sequence: CASSLAQGPAGYTF.